This TCR beta chain is from a study of blood T cell repertoires in COVID-19. Study overall: Specimens from acute and convalescent COVID-19 originated in the United States, Italy and Spain.

With 10 bases removed from V and 0 bases from J, the gap between germline ends came to 19 bases. Germline V gene data show CDR1 as LNHDA and CDR2 as SQIVND (reference sequence). CDR3 length equals 16 residues. Profiling relied on immunoSEQ multiplex PCR, and the TCRdb table lists in-frame clones only, not all of them. The sample includes 140,000 to 150,000 clones, 80% of them seen just once. The V and J genes are TRBV19 and TRBJ2-1; tentative D call: TRBD2 (7 bases). Source material: peripheral blood. This receptor was taken from a man aged 65-85 years who had recovered from COVID-19. CDR3 in DNA: TGTGCCACCAGTATAGGGCGGGGGCGCTCCTACAATGAGCAGTTCTTC. Translation: CATSIGRGRSYNEQFF.